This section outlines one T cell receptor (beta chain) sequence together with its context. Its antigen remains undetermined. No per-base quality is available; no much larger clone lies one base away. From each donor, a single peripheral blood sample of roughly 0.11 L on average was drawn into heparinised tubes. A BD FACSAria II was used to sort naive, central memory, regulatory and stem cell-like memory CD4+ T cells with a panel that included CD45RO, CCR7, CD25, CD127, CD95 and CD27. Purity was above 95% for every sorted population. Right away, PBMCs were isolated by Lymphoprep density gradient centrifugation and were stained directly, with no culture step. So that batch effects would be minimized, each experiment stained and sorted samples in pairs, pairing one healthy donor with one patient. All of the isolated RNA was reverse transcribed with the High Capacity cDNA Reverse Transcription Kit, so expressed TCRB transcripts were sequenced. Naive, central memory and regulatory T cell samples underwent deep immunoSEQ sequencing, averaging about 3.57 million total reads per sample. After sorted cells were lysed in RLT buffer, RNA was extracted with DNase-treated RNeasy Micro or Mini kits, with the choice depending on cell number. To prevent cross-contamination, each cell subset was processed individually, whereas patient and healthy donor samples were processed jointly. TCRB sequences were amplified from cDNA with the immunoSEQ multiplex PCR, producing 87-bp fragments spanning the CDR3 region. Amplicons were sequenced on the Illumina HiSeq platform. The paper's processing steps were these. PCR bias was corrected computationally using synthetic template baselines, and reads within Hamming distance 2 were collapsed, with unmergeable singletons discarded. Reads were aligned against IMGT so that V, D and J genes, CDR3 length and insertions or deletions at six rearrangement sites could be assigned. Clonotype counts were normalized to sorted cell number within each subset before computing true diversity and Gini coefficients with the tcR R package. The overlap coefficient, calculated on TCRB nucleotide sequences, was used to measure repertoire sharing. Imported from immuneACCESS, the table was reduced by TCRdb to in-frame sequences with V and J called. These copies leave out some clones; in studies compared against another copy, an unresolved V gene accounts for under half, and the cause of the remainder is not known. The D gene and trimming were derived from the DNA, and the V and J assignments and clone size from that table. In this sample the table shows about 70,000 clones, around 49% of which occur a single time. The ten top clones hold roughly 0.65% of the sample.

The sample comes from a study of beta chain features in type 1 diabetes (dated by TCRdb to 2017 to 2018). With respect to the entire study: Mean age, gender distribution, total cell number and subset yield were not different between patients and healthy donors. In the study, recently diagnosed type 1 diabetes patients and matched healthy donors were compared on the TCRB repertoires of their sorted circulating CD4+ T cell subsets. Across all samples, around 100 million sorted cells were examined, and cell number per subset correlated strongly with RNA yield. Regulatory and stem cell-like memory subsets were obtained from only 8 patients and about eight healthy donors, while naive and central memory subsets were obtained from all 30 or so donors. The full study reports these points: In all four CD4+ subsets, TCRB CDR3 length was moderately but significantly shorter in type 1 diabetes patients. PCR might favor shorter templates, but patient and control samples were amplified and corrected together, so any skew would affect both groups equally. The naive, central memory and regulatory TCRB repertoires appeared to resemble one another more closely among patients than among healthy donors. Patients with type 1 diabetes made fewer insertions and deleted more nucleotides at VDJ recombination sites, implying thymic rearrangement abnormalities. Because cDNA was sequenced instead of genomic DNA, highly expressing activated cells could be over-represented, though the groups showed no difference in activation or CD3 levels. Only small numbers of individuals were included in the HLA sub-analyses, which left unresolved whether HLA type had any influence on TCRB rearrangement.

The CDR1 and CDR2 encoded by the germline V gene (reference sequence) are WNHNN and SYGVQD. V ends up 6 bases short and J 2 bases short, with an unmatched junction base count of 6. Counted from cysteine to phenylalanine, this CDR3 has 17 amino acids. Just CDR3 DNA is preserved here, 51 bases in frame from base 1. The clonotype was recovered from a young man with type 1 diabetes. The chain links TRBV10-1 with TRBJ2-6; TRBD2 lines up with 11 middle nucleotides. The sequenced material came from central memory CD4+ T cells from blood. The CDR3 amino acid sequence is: CASSLAGGLAGANVLTF. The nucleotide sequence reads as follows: TGCGCCAGCAGCTTAGCGGGAGGGCTGGCTGGGGCCAACGTCCTGACTTTC.